The 2 T cell receptor beta chains listed next were all sequenced from one sample in a study of CD4 T cells in relation to SARS-CoV-2 and coronaviruses. The unexposed donors gave CD4+ T cells in about 2011-2019, prior to COVID-19. After roughly 9 days of culture, CD4+ T cells were isolated. Antigens of these TCRs are unknown. Method: immunoSEQ multiplex PCR; TCRdb's copy keeps in-frame clones and lacks some. The table includes about 19,000 clones, 60% to 85% detected once. The source material was CD4+ T cells from PBMCs, cultured in vitro. The receptors shown here come from a human donor in good health.

The rearrangement links TRBV7-2 to TRBJ2-1; D is perhaps TRBD2 (7 bases). V dropped 5 bases and J dropped 8 bases, with 16 bases sitting between them. The germline CDR1 and CDR2 sequences are SGHTA and FQGNSA. The CDR3 sequence is 14 residues long. This chain's CDR3 is CASSPQRGGYEQFF. The CDR3 nucleotides read TGTGCCAGCAGCCCCCAGAGGGGGGGCTATGAGCAGTTCTTC.

J is TRBJ2-7 and V is TRBV28; 9 nucleotides match TRBD1. J lost 0 bases, V lost 7 bases, and 7 bases had no gene match. Germline V gives CDR1 MDHEN, CDR2 SYDVKM. The CDR3 loop spans 15 amino acids. The CDR3 here is CASTGQGTPSYEQYF. DNA for the CDR3: TGTGCCAGCACCGGACAGGGGACCCCCTCCTACGAGCAGTACTTC.